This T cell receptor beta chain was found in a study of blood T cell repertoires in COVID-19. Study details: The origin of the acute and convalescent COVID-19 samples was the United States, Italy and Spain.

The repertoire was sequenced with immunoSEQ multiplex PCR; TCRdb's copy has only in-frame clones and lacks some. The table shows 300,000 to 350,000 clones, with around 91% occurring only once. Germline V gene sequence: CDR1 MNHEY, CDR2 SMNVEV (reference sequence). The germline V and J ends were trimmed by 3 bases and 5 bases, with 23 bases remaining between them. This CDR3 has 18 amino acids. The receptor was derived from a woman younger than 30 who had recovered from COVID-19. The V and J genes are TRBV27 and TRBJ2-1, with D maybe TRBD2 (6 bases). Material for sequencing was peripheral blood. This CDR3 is CASSFPPVSVGLNNEQFF. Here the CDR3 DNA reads TGTGCCAGCAGTTTCCCCCCCGTTTCAGTGGGACTTAACAATGAGCAGTTCTTC.